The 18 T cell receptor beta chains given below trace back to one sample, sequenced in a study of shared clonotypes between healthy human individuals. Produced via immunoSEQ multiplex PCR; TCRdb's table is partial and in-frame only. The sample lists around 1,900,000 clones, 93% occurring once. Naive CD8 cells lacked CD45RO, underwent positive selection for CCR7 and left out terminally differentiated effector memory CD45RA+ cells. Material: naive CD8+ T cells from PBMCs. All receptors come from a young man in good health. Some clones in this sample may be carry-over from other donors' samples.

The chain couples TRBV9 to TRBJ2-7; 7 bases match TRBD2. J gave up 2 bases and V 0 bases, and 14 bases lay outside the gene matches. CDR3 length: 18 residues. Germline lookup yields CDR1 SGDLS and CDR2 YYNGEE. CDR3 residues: CASSVVFVLRAGTYEQYF. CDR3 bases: TGTGCCAGCAGCGTAGTTTTCGTATTACGAGCGGGAACCTACGAGCAGTACTTC.

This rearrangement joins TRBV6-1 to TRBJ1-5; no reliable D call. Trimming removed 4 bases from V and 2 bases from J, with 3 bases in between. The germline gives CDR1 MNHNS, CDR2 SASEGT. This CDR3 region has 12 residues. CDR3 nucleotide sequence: TGTGCCAGCAGTGTGGGCAATCAGCCCCAGCATTTT. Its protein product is CASSVGNQPQHF.

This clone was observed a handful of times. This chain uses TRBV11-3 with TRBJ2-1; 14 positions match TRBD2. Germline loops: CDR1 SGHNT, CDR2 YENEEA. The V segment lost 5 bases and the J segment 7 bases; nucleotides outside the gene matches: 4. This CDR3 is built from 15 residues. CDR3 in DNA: TGTGCCAGCAGCACCGGGACTAGCGGGAGTAATGAGCAGTTCTTC. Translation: CASSTGTSGSNEQFF.

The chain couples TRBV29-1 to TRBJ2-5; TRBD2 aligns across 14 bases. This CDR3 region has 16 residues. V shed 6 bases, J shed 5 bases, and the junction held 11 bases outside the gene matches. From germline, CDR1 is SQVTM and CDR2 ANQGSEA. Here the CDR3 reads CSVFGLAGGIMETQYF. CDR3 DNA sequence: TGCAGCGTATTTGGACTAGCGGGAGGAATCATGGAGACCCAGTACTTC.

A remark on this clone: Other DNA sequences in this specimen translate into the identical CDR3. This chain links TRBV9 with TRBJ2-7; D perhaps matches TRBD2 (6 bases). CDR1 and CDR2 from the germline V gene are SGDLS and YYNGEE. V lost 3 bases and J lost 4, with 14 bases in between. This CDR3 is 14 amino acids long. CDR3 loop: CASSEGTFSYEQYF. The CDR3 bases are TGTGCCAGCAGCGAAGGGACTTTTTCTTACGAGCAGTACTTC.

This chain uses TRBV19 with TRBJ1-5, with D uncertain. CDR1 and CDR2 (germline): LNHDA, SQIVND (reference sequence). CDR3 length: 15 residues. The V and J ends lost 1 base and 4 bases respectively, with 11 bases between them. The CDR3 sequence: CASSIARQLNQPQHF. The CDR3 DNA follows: TGTGCCAGTAGTATAGCTCGGCAGTTAAATCAGCCCCAGCATTTT. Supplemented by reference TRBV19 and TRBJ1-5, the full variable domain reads DGGITQSPKYLFRKEGQNVTLSCEQNLNHDAMYWYRQDPGQGLRLIYYSQIVNDFQKGDIAEGYSVSREKKESFPLTVTSAQKNPTAFYLCASSIARQLNQPQHFGDGTRLSIL.

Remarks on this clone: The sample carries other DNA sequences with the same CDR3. In DNA, the CDR3 is TGCGCCAGCAGCCAAGATCCACGGGGCGATGAGCAGTTCTTC. The encoded protein is CASSQDPRGDEQFF. This chain uses TRBV4-3 with TRBJ2-1; D may correspond to TRBD1 or TRBD2 (5 bases each). Between the trimmed V and J ends, which lost 0 bases and 8 bases, there was a span of 11 bases. CDR1 and CDR2 (germline): LGHNA, YSLEER. This CDR3 comprises 14 residues.

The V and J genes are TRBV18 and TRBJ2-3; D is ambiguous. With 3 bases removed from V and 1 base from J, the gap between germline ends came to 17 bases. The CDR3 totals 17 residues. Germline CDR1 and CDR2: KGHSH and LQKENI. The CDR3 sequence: CASSPTPRPSGTDTQYF. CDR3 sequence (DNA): TGTGCCAGCTCACCTACCCCCCGCCCGTCTGGCACAGATACGCAGTATTTT.

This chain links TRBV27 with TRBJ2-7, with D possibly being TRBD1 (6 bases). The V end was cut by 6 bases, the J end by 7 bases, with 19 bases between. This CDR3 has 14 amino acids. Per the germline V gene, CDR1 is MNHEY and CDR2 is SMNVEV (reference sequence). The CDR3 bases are TGTGCCAGCAGCGAGACAGGTGACTCGGGGGAGCAGTACTTC. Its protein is CASSETGDSGEQYF.

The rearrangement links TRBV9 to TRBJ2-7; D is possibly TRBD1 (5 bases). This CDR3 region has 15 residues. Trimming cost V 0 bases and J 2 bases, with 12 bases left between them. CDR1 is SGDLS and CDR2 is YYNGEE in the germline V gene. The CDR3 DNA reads TGTGCCAGCAGCGTAGGTGGGGCATGGGCCTACGAGCAGTACTTC. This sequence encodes CASSVGGAWAYEQYF.

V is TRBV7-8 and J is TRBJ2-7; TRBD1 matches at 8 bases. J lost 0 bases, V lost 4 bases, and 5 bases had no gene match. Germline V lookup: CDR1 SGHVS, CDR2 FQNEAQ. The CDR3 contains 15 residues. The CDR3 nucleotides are TGTGCCAGCAGCTATTACAGGGGGAACTCCTACGAGCAGTACTTC. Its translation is CASSYYRGNSYEQYF.

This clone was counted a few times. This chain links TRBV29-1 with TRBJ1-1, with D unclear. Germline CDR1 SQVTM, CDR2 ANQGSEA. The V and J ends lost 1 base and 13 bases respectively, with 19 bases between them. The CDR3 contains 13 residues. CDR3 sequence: CSVEVPLWPEDFF. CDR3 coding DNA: TGCAGCGTTGAAGTCCCTCTCTGGCCTGAGGATTTCTTT. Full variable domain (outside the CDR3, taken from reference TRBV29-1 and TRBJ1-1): SAVISQKPSRDICQRGTSLTIQCQVDSQVTMMFWYRQQPGQSLTLIATANQGSEATYESGFVIDKFPISRPNLTFSTLTVSNMSPEDSSIYLCSVEVPLWPEDFFGQGTRLTVV.

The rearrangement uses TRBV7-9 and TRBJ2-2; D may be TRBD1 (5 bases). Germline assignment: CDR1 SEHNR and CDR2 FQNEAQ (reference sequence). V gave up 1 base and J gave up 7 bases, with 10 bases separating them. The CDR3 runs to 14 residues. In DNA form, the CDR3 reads TGTGCCAGCAGCTTAGTAGGGGATCACGGGGAGCTGTTTTTT. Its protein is CASSLVGDHGELFF. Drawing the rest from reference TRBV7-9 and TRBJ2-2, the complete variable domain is DTGVSQNPRHKITKRGQNVTFRCDPISEHNRLYWYRQTLGQGPEFLTYFQNEAQLEKSRLLSDRFSAERPKGSFSTLEIQRTEQGDSAMYLCASSLVGDHGELFFGEGSRLTVL.

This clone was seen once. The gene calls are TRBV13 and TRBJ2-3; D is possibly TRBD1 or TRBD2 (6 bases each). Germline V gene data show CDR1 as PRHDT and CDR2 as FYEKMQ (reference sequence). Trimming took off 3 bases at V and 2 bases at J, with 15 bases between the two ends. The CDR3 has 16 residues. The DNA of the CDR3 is TGTGCCAGCAGCTTCTACGCGGAGGGGGTCACAGATACGCAGTATTTT. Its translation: CASSFYAEGVTDTQYF.

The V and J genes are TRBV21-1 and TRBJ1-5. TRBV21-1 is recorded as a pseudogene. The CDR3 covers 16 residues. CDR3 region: CASTREGSVGGQPQHF. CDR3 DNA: TGTGCCAGCACGAGGGAAGGGTCGGTGGGGGGTCAGCCCCAGCATTTT.

CDR3: CSVRVASGTLAKNIQYF. The CDR3 DNA reads TGCAGCGTCCGGGTGGCTAGCGGGACTCTAGCCAAAAACATTCAGTACTTC. This chain links TRBV29-1 with TRBJ2-4; 9 bases line up with TRBD2. The CDR3 consists of 17 residues. J lost 0 bases, V lost 6 bases, and 12 bases had no gene match. The germline CDR1 and CDR2 sequences are SQVTM and ANQGSEA. The whole variable domain, filled in from reference TRBV29-1 and TRBJ2-4, reads SAVISQKPSRDICQRGTSLTIQCQVDSQVTMMFWYRQQPGQSLTLIATANQGSEATYESGFVIDKFPISRPNLTFSTLTVSNMSPEDSSIYLCSVRVASGTLAKNIQYFGAGTRLSVL.

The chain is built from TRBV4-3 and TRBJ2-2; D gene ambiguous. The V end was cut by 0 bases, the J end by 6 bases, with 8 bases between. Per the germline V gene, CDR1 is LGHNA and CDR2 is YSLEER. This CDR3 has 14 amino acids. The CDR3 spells CASSQELWAGELFF. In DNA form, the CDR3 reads TGCGCCAGCAGCCAAGAACTCTGGGCCGGGGAGCTGTTTTTT.

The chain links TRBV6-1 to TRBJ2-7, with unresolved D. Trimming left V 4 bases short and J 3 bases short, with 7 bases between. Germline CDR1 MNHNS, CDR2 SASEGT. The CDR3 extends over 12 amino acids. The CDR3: CASSVGRYEQYF. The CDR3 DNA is TGTGCCAGCAGTGTGGGTCGCTACGAGCAGTACTTC.